This is a list of T cell receptor beta chains from one sample in a study of control samples from healthy donors and cancer patients. Method: immunoSEQ multiplex PCR; TCRdb's copy keeps in-frame clones and lacks some. Of tens of thousands of clones in the sample, roughly 82% were seen once. Specimen: blood. Receptors originate from a man aged 45-65 years in good health. CDR3s include the opening cysteine and the closing phenylalanine or tryptophan. A D gene is named only where the DNA matches it firmly. Clone size, where shown, is once, few, many, or a class for clones that have expanded.

j_gene | d_gene | v_gene | abundance | CDR3nt | CDR3aa
TRBJ2-2 | TRBD2 | TRBV6-2/TRBV6-3 | once | TGTGCCAGCAGTTATACTAGCGGGAATACCGGGGAGCTGTTTTTT | CASSYTSGNTGELFF
TRBJ2-1 | - | TRBV7-9 | - | TGTGCCAGCAGCCCAACGGACAGCTCTGCCTACAATGAGCAGTTCTTC | CASSPTDSSAYNEQFF
TRBJ2-1 | - | TRBV27 | - | TGTGCCAGCAGTTTATCGAGCCTAGCGAACAATGAGCAGTTCTTC | CASSLSSLANNEQFF
TRBJ1-2 | - | TRBV15 | - | TGTGCCACCAGCAGCGCCTCGGGGGGAATATCGGGCTACACCTTC | CATSSASGGISGYTF
TRBJ2-7 | - | TRBV13 | - | TGTGCCAGCAGCTCGATTAGCGGTGAGTCCTACGAGCAGTACTTC | CASSSISGESYEQYF
TRBJ1-1 | - | TRBV7-2 | - | TGTGCCAGCAGCTGGCAGGGGAACACTGAAGCTTTCTTT | CASSWQGNTEAFF
TRBJ2-7 | - | TRBV6-5 | once | TGTGCCAGCAGTTACGCCGGGAAGGGCTACGAGCAGTACTTC | CASSYAGKGYEQYF
TRBJ1-1 | - | TRBV10-2 | once | TGCGCCAGCAGTGTTCTGGGGATGAACACTGAAGCTTTCTTT | CASSVLGMNTEAFF
TRBJ1-2 | - | TRBV27 | - | TGTGCCAGCACCAACACCGGACCGAGGCGGGCCTATGGCTACACCTTC | CASTNTGPRRAYGYTF
TRBJ2-1 | TRBD1 | TRBV6-5 | - | TGTGCCAGCAGTTACGCGACGACAGGGGGTTACAATGAGCAGTTCTTC | CASSYATTGGYNEQFF
TRBJ2-2 | - | TRBV19 | few | TGTGCCAGCCGACCGGGGACCGCGAACACCGGGGAGCTGTTTTTT | CASRPGTANTGELFF
TRBJ1-2 | TRBD1 | TRBV18 | - | TGTGCCAGCTCATTGCCGGGACAGGGACGTTATGGCTACACCTTC | CASSLPGQGRYGYTF
TRBJ2-7 | - | TRBV7-2 | few | TGTGCCAGCAGCGCAGGGGCCCCATACGAGCAGTACTTC | CASSAGAPYEQYF
TRBJ1-1 | - | TRBV4-3 | - | TGCGCCAGCAGCCCTGGGGCAGCGAACACTGAAGCTTTCTTT | CASSPGAANTEAFF
TRBJ2-3 | TRBD2 | TRBV7-2 | - | TGTGCCAGCAGCATCCGACTAGCGGGGTCCACAGATACGCAGTATTTT | CASSIRLAGSTDTQYF